These T cell receptor beta chains were read from a single sample in a study of blood T cell repertoires in COVID-19. Libraries were prepared by immunoSEQ multiplex PCR; TCRdb keeps only in-frame clonotypes and omits some of them. The sample has 190,000 or so clones, roughly 80% seen once. The sequenced sample consisted of peripheral blood. These receptors originate from a man between 45 and 60 years old who had recovered from COVID-19. The CDR3 runs from the conserved cysteine through the conserved F or W. A D gene is named only where the DNA matches it firmly. Clone size is given for some rows only: seen once, a few or many times, or a class if the clone is expanded.

>-|TRBJ2-7|TRBD2|13|TRBV2
TGTGCCAGCCTGGCTAGCGGGAGCAACGAGCAGTACTTC
CASLASGSNEQYF
>-|TRBJ1-5|-|14|TRBV9
TGTGCCAGCAGTCAGCAGGGCGATACTCAGCCCCAGCATTTT
CASSQQGDTQPQHF
>few|TRBJ1-1|TRBD1|13|TRBV19
TGTGCCAGTTCCAGGGGGGTCGACACTGAAGCTTTCTTT
CASSRGVDTEAFF
>-|TRBJ2-7|TRBD2|15|TRBV7-2
TGTGCCAGCAGCTTAGATAGCGGGAGGAAGTACGAGCAGTACTTC
CASSLDSGRKYEQYF
>-|TRBJ1-5|-|17|TRBV6-1
TGTGCCAGCAGTGTTACTGCCGGGAGCTATAGCAATCAGCCCCAGCATTTT
CASSVTAGSYSNQPQHF
>-|TRBJ2-1|-|13|TRBV19
TGTGCCAGTGGAGAGGACTTTTACAATGAGCAGTTCTTC
CASGEDFYNEQFF
>-|TRBJ1-3|TRBD1|15|TRBV29-1
TGCAGCGTTAGATCCGGGACAGGTCCTGGAAACACCATATATTTT
CSVRSGTGPGNTIYF
>-|TRBJ2-1|-|11|TRBV7-9
TGTGCCAGCAGCTTAGCGCGGGACTTGTTCTTC
CASSLARDLFF
>-|TRBJ2-2|TRBD2|17|TRBV11-3
TGTGCCAGCAGCTTTAGCGGGAGCGTTATGGTGTACGGGGAGCTGTTTTTT
CASSFSGSVMVYGELFF
>-|TRBJ2-3|-|16|TRBV7-8
TGTGCCAGCAGCTTAGCGGGCCACCTATCCACAGATACGCAGTATTTT
CASSLAGHLSTDTQYF